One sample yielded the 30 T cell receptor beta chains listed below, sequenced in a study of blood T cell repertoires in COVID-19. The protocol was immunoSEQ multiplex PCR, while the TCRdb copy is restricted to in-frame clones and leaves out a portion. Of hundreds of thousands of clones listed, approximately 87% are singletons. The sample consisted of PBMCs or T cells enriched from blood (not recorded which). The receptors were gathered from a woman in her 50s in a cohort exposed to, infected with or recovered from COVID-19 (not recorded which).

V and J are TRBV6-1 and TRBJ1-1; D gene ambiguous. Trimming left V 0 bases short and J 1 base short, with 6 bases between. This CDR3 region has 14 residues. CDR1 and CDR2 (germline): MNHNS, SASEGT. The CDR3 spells CASSEALGNTEAFF. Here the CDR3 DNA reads TGTGCCAGCAGTGAAGCTCTCGGGAACACTGAAGCTTTCTTT.

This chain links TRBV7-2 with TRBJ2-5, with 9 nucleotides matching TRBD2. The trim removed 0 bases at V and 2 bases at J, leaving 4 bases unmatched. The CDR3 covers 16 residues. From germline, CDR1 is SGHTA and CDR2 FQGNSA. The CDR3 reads CASSLAPSGAQETQYF. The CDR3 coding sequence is TGTGCCAGCAGCTTAGCCCCTAGCGGGGCACAAGAGACCCAGTACTTC. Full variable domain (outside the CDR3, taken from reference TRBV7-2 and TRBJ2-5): GAGVSQSPSNKVTEKGKDVELRCDPISGHTALYWYRQSLGQGLEFLIYFQGNSAPDKSGLPSDRFSAERTGGSVSTLTIQRTQQEDSAVYLCASSLAPSGAQETQYFGPGTRLLVL.

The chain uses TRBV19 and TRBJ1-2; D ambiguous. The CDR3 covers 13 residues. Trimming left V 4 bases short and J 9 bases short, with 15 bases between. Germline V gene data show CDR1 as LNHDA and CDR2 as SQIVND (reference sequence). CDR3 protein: CASSKLSLDSYTF. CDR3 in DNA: TGTGCCAGTAGTAAGTTGTCACTCGACAGCTACACCTTC.

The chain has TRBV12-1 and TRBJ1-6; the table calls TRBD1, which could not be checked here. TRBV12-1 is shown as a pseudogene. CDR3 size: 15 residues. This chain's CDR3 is CASSFAGPNNSPLHF. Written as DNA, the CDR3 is TGTGCCAGCAGCTTTGCGGGGCCCAATAATTCACCCCTCCACTTT.

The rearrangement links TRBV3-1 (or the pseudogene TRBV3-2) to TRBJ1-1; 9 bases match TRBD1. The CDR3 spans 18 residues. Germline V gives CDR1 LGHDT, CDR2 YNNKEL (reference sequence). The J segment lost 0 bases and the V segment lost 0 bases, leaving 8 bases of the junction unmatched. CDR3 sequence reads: CASSQDKGQGSMNTEAFF. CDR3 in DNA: TGTGCCAGCAGCCAAGATAAGGGACAGGGCAGCATGAACACTGAAGCTTTCTTT.

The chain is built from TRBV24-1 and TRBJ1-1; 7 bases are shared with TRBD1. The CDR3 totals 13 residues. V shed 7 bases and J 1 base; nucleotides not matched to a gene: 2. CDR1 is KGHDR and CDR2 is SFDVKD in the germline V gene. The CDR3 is CATRTGPNTEAFF. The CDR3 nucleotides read TGTGCCACCAGGACAGGGCCGAACACTGAAGCTTTCTTT.

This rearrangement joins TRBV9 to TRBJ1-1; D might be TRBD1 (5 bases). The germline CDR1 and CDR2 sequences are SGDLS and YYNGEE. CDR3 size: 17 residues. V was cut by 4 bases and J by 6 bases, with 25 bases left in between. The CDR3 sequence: CASSPTGTPRQGAEAFF. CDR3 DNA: TGTGCCAGCAGCCCAACCGGGACTCCTAGGCAAGGCGCTGAAGCTTTCTTT.

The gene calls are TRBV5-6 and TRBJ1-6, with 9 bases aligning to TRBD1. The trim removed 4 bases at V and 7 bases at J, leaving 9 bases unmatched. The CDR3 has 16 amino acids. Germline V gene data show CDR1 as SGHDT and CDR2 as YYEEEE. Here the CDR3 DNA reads TGTGCCAGCAGCCCTACAGGGGGCGTTGCGAATTCACCCCTCCACTTT. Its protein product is CASSPTGGVANSPLHF.

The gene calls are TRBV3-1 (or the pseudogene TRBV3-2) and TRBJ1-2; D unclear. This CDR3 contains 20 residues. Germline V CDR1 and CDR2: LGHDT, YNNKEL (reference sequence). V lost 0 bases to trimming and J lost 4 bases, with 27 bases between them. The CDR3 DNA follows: TGTGCCAGCAGCCAAGATGGGAGAAGGGTCGCGGGCGGAGTAGGCTATGGCTACACCTTC. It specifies CASSQDGRRVAGGVGYGYTF.

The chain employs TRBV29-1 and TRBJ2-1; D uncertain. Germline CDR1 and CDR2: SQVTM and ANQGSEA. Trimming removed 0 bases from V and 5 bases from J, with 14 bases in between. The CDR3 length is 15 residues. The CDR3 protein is CSVEDLSQSNNEQFF. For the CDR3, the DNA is TGCAGCGTTGAAGATCTTAGCCAGTCGAACAATGAGCAGTTCTTC.

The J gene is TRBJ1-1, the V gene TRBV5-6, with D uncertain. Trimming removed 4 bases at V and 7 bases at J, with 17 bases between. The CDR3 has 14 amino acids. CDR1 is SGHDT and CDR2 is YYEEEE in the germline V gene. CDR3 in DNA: TGTGCCAGCAGCCGCGTATCCGTGTCTGATGAAGCTTTCTTT. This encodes CASSRVSVSDEAFF.

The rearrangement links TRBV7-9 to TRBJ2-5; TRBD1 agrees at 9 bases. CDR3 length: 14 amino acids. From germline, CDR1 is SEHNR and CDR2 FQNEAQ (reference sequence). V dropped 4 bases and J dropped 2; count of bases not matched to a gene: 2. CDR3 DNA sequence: TGTGCCAGCAGCTGGGGACAGGGTCAAGAGACCCAGTACTTC. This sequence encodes CASSWGQGQETQYF.

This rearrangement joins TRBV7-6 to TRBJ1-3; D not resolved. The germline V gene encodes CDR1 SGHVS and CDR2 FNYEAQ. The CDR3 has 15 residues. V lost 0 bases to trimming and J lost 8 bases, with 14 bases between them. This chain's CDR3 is CASSLADSGSDTIYF. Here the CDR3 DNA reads TGTGCCAGCAGCTTAGCTGATTCGGGGTCGGACACCATATATTTT.

Here the CDR3 DNA reads TGTGCCAGCAGTCCAGGATACACAGATACGCAGTATTTT. Residues: CASSPGYTDTQYF. The chain combines TRBV27 with TRBJ2-3; no reliable D call. The CDR3 length is 13 residues. CDR1 is MNHEY and CDR2 is SMNVEV in the germline V gene (reference sequence). V was cut by 5 bases and J by 2 bases, with 8 bases left in between.

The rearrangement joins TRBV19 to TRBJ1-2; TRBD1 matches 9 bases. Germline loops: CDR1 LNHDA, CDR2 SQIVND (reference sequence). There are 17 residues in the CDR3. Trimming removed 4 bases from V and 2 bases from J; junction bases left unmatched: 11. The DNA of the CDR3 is TGTGCCAGTAGTAGTGGTTTTAGGGACAGGGAAAACTATGGCTACACCTTC. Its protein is CASSSGFRDRENYGYTF.

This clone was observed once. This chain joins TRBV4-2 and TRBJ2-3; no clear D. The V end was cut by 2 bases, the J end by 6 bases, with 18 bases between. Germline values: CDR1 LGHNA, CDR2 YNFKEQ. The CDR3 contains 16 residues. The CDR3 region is CASSQPLGLEPDTQYF. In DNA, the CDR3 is TGTGCCAGCAGCCAACCCCTTGGTCTAGAACCCGATACGCAGTATTTT.

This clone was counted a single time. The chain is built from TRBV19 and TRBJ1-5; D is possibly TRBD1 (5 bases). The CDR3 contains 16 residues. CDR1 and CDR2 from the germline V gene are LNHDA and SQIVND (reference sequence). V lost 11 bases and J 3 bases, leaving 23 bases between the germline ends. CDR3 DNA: TGTGCCTCGACACCGGAGGGACGGTCGGTCAATCAGCCCCAGCATTTT. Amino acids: CASTPEGRSVNQPQHF.

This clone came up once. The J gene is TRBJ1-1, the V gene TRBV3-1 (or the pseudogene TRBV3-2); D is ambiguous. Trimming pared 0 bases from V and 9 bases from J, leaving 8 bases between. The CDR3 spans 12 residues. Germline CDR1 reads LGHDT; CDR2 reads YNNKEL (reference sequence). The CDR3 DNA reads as TGTGCCAGCAGCCAAGATACAATCCAAGCTTTCTTT. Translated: CASSQDTIQAFF.

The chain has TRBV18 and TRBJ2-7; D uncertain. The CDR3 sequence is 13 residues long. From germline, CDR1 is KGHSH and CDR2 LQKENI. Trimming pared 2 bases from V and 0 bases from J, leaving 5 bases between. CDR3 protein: CASSPFNSYEQYF. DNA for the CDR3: TGTGCCAGCTCACCATTCAACTCCTACGAGCAGTACTTC.

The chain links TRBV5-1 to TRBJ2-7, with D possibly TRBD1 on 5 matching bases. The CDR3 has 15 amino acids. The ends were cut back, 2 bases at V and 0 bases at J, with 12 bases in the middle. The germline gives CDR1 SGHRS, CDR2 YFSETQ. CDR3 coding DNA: TGCGCCAGCAGCTTCCAAGGACAACACTCCTACGAGCAGTACTTC. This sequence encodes CASSFQGQHSYEQYF. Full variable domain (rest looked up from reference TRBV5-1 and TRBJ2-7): KAGVTQTPRYLIKTRGQQVTLSCSPISGHRSVSWYQQTPGQGLQFLFEYFSETQRNKGNFPGRFSGRQFSNSRSEMNVSTLELGDSALYLCASSFQGQHSYEQYFGPGTRLTVT.

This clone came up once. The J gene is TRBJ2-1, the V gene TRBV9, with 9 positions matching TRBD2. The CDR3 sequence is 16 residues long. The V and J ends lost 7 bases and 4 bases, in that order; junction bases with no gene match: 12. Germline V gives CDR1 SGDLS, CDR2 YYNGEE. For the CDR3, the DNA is TGTGCCAGCTCCCGCTACGGCGGGGGGGTATACAATGAGCAGTTCTTC. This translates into CASSRYGGGVYNEQFF.

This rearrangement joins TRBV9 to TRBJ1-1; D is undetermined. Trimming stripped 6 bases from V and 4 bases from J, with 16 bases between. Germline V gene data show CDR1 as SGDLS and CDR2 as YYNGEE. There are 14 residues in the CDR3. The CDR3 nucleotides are TGTGCCAGCACCCCGCAACGATCAGTCACTGAAGCTTTCTTT. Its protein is CASTPQRSVTEAFF.

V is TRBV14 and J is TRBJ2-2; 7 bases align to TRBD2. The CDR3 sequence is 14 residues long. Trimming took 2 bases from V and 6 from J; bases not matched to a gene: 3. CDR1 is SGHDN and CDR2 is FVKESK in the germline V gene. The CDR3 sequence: CASSQLTSAGELFF. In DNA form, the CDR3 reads TGTGCCAGCAGCCAACTTACTAGCGCCGGGGAGCTGTTTTTT.

The CDR3 bases are TGTGCCAGCAGCCTGTACAGGGCCTCCTACAATGAGCAGTTCTTC. Amino acid sequence: CASSLYRASYNEQFF. This chain links TRBV28 with TRBJ2-1; possibly TRBD1 for D (6 bases). V was clipped by 6 bases and J by 0 bases, with 12 bases between them. Germline V gene sequence: CDR1 MDHEN, CDR2 SYDVKM. The CDR3 extends over 15 amino acids.

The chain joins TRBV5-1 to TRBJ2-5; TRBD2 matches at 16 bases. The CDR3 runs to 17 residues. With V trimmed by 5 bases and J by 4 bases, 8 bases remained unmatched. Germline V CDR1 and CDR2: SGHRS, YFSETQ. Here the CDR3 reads CASSLPGLAGGLETQYF. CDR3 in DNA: TGCGCCAGCAGTCTACCGGGACTAGCGGGGGGGCTAGAGACCCAGTACTTC.

In DNA, the CDR3 is TGCGCCAGCAGCTTGGCGACTAGCCACGGGGAGCTGTTTTTT. Translating gives CASSLATSHGELFF. The rearrangement uses TRBV5-1 and TRBJ2-2; 7 bases agree with TRBD2. The V gene's germline CDR1 is SGHRS and CDR2 YFSETQ. V gave up 0 bases and J gave up 7 bases; unmatched junction bases: 3. The CDR3 loop spans 14 amino acids.

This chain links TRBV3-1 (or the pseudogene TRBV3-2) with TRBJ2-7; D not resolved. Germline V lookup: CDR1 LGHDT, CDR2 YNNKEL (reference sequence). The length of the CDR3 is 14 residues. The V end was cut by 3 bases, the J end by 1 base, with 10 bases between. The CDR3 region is CASSHRHPSYEQYF. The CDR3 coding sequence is TGTGCCAGCAGCCACCGACATCCTTCCTACGAGCAGTACTTC.

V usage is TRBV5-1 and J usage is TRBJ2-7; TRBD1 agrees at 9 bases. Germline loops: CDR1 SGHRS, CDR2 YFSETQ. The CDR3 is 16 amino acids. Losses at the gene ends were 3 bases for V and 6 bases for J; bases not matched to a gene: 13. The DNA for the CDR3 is TGCGCCAGCAGCTGGAGAGCCGGGACAGGGTCTTTCGAGCAGTACTTC. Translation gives CASSWRAGTGSFEQYF.

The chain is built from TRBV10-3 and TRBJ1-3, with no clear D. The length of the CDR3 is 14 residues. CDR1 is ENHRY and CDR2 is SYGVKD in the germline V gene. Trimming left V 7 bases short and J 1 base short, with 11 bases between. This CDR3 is CAIKREASGNTIYF. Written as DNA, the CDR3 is TGTGCCATCAAACGGGAAGCATCTGGAAACACCATATATTTT.

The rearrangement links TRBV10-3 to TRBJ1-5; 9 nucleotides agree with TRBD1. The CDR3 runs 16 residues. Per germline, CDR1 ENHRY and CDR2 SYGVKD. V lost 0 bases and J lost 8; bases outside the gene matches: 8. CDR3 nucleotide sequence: TGTGCCATCAGTGAGTCAGGGACAGGGTTGGGGGAGCCCCAGCATTTT. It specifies CAISESGTGLGEPQHF.